This T cell receptor beta chain was recovered during a study of CD8 T cells in Susac syndrome. CD8+ and CD4+ T cells from blood underwent TCR beta sequencing, which was carried out in a high-throughput format. The multiple sclerosis controls were treatment-naive patients with relapsing-remitting disease that was stable or active. Through negative isolation, CD4+ and CD8+ T cells were obtained, while TEMRA cells were enriched using FACS. The germline gives CDR1 SGHVS, CDR2 FQNEAQ. The CDR3 runs to 12 residues. Between the trimmed V and J ends, which lost 3 bases and 10 bases, there was a span of 9 bases. Random hexamers were used to reverse transcribe an amount of about 0.45 to 1 ug RNA. Multiplex immunoSEQ PCR targeted 54 Vbeta and 13 Jbeta TCR beta segments. TCRdb re-called the immunoSEQ multiplex PCR reads with MiXCR, one entry per CDR3 protein. The table has around 130,000 distinct CDR3 sequences, 80% seen once.

The receptor comes from a human donor with multiple sclerosis. The chain is built from TRBV7-8 and TRBJ1-4; D possibly corresponds to TRBD1 (5 bases). The sequencing sample was made of CD8+ T cells from PBMCs. The CDR3 here is CASSLGPPKLFF. The CDR3, as DNA: TGTGCCAGCAGCTTGGGACCACCAAAACTGTTTTTT.